These 9 T cell receptor beta chains originate from one sample sequenced in a study of Ad26.COV2.S vaccination and SARS-CoV-2 variants. This table comes from immunoSEQ multiplex PCR, and its TCRdb copy is limited to in-frame clones, with some not included. The sample records fewer than 600,000 clones, roughly nine tenths being singletons. As to treatment: 15 to 20 received Ad26.COV2.S at low or high dose, single or two shots; about 5 received placebo; per-sample allocation not given. The investigators took samples on day 63 after the first vaccine or placebo injection. Sequenced material: peripheral blood, taken in a trial of Ad26.COV2.S vaccine versus placebo. Every receptor here comes from a person aged 18-60 years who received the Ad26.COV2.S COVID-19 vaccine or a placebo.

The chain couples TRBV30 to TRBJ1-5, with D possibly matching TRBD1 (5 bases). The CDR3 has 16 residues. V shed 4 bases and J shed 0 bases, with 16 bases lying between them. Germline V gene lookup returns CDR1 GTSNPN and CDR2 SVGIG (reference sequence). The CDR3 DNA reads as TGTGCCTGGAACCCCCTCGGGGCAGATAGCAATCAGCCCCAGCATTTT. Its protein is CAWNPLGADSNQPQHF.

V is TRBV3-1 (or the pseudogene TRBV3-2) and J is TRBJ2-1; weak D call: TRBD1 (5 bases). V lost 2 bases and J 10 bases, leaving 9 bases between the germline ends. The germline CDR1 and CDR2 sequences are LGHDT and YNNKEL (reference sequence). The CDR3 has 12 residues. The CDR3 sequence is CASSQSGSEQFF. The CDR3 nucleotides are TGTGCCAGCAGCCAATCAGGGTCCGAGCAGTTCTTC.

This chain uses TRBV3-1 (or the pseudogene TRBV3-2) with TRBJ2-7, with 7 bases fitting TRBD1. The CDR3 loop spans 18 amino acids. Germline CDR1 LGHDT, CDR2 YNNKEL (reference sequence). V was clipped by 4 bases and J by 3 bases; unmatched bases: 18. The chain's CDR3 is CASSPNAKGAAVVYEQYF. In DNA, the CDR3 is TGTGCCAGCAGCCCGAACGCAAAGGGGGCCGCTGTGGTCTACGAGCAGTACTTC.

The chain has TRBV15 and TRBJ2-7; 8 nucleotides agree with TRBD1. J was trimmed by 2 bases and V by 8 bases; bases with no gene match: 5. The CDR3 contains 13 residues. Germline assignment: CDR1 LNHNV and CDR2 YYDKDF (reference sequence). DNA for the CDR3: TGTGCCACCGGGCAGGGGGCTACCTACGAGCAGTACTTC. Protein product: CATGQGATYEQYF.

The J gene is TRBJ1-2, the V gene TRBV6-5; tentative D call: TRBD1 (5 bases). Germline V gene lookup returns CDR1 MNHEY and CDR2 SVGAGI. The CDR3 sequence is 14 residues long. Trimming left V 6 bases short and J 8 bases short, with 19 bases between. The CDR3 bases are TGTGCCAGCAGCCTGGGACCACTCGAAAGGGGCTACACCTTC. Its protein product is CASSLGPLERGYTF.

The V call is TRBV6-6, the J call TRBJ1-5, with D possibly being TRBD1 (6 bases). Trimming removed 6 bases at V and 0 bases at J, with 15 bases between. Per germline, CDR1 MNHNY and CDR2 SVGAGI (reference sequence). The CDR3 covers 16 residues. Here the CDR3 reads CASRPGQLLSNQPQHF. CDR3 nucleotide sequence: TGTGCCAGCAGACCAGGACAGCTTCTTAGCAATCAGCCCCAGCATTTT.

The rearrangement links TRBV5-4 to TRBJ2-3, with D unresolved. The length of the CDR3 is 15 residues. Germline-derived CDR1 and CDR2 are SGHNT and YYREEE (reference sequence). With 4 bases removed from V and 1 base from J, the gap between germline ends came to 13 bases. CDR3 DNA sequence: TGTGCCAGCAGCACCCAAACTACTGGCACAGATACGCAGTATTTT. As protein: CASSTQTTGTDTQYF.

This clone has a single count. This chain joins TRBV24-1 and TRBJ2-1; D not certain. Trimming removed 2 bases at V and 1 base at J, with 11 bases between. Germline CDR1 reads KGHDR; CDR2 reads SFDVKD. This CDR3 has 16 amino acids. CDR3 in amino acids: CATSDSVQESYNEQFF. The DNA of the CDR3 is TGTGCCACCAGTGATTCCGTGCAGGAGTCCTACAATGAGCAGTTCTTC.

The genes are TRBV18 and TRBJ2-2; D uncertain. The CDR3 loop spans 12 amino acids. The ends were cut back, 2 bases at V and 11 bases at J, with 9 bases in the middle. CDR1 is KGHSH and CDR2 is LQKENI in the germline V gene. CDR3 protein: CASSPELRELFF. CDR3 DNA: TGTGCCAGCTCACCAGAGCTGCGAGAGCTGTTTTTT. Supplemented by reference TRBV18 and TRBJ2-2, the full variable domain reads NAGVMQNPRHLVRRRGQEARLRCSPMKGHSHVYWYRQLPEEGLKFMVYLQKENIIDESGMPKERFSAEFPKEGPSILRIQQVVRGDSAAYFCASSPELRELFFGEGSRLTVL.